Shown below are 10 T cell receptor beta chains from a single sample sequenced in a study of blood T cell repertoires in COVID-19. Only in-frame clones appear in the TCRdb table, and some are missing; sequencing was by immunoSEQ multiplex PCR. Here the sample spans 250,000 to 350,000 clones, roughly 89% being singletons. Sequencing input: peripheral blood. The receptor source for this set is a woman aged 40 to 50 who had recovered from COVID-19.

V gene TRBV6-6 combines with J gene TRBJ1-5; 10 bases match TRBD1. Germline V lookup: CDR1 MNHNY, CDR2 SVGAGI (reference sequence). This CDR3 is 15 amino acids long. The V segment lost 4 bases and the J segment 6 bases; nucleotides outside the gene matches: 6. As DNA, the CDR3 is TGTGCCAGCAGTTCGGACAGGGGGGGTTTTCAGCCCCAGCATTTT. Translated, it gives CASSSDRGGFQPQHF.

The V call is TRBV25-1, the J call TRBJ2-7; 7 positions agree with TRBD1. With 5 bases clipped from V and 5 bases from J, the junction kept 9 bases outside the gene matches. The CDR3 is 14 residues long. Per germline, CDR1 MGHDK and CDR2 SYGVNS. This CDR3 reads CASSPPQGSDEQYF. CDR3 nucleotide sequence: TGTGCCAGCAGTCCCCCACAGGGGTCTGACGAGCAGTACTTC.

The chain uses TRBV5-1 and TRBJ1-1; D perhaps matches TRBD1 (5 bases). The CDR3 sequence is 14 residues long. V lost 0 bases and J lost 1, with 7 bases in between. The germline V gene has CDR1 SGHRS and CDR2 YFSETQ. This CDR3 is CASSLGTGNTEAFF. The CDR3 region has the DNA TGCGCCAGCAGCTTGGGAACAGGGAACACTGAAGCTTTCTTT.

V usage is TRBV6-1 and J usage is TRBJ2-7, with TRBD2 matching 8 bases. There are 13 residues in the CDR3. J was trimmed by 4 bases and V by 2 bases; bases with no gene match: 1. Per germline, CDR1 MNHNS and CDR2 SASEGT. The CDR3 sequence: CASSESGSYEQYF. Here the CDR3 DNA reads TGTGCCAGCAGTGAAAGCGGGAGTTACGAGCAGTACTTC.

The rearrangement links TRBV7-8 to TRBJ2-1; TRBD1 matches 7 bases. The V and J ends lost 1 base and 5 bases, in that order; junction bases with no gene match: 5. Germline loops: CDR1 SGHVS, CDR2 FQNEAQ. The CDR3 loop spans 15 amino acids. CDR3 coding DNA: TGTGCCAGCAGCTTAGTTCCGGGACAGAACAATGAGCAGTTCTTC. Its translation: CASSLVPGQNNEQFF.

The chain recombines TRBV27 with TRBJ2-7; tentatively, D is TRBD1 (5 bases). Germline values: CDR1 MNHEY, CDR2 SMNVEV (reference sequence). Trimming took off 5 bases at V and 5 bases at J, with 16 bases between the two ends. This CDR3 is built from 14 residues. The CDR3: CASSPHIGADEQYF. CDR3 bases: TGTGCCAGCAGTCCCCATATAGGGGCCGACGAGCAGTACTTC.

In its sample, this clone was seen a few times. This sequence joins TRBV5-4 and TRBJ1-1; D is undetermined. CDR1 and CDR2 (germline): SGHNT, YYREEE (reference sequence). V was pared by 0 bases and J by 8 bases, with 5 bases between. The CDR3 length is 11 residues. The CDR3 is CASSLAGEAFF. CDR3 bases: TGTGCCAGCAGCTTGGCTGGCGAAGCTTTCTTT.

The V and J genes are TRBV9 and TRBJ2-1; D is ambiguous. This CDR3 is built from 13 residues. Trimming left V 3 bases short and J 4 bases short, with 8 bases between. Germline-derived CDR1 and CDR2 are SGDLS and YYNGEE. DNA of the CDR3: TGTGCCAGCAGCGGCCCAGGATACAATGAGCAGTTCTTC. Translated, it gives CASSGPGYNEQFF.

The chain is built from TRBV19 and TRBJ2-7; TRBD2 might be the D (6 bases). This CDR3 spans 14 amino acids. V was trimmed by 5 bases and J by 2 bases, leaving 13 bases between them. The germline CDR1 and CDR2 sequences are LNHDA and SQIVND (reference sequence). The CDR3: CASSAGTGTYEQYF. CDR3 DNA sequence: TGTGCCAGTAGTGCGGGGACGGGAACCTACGAGCAGTACTTC.

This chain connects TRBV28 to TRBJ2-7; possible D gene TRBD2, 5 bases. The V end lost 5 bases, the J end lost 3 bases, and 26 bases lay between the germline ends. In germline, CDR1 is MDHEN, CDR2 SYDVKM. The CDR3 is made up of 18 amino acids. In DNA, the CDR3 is TGTGCCAGCAGTGTAACCCCTTGGCCGTCCGGGGTCCGCTACGAGCAGTACTTC. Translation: CASSVTPWPSGVRYEQYF.